This T cell receptor (beta chain) was observed in a study of blood T cell repertoires in COVID-19. As for the study in general: Sources were T cells, B-cell-depleted T cells, or PBMCs; the material itself was cDNA or gDNA.

Unmatched junction bases numbered 5, after V lost 7 bases and J lost 1 base. From germline, CDR1 is SGHNT and CDR2 YYREEE (reference sequence). This CDR3 spans 15 amino acids. Using immunoSEQ multiplex PCR, the repertoire was profiled, and TCRdb retains in-frame clones only, with some absent. In the table there are over 250,000 clones, 90% of which are singletons. This receptor was taken from a man in his 60s who had recovered from COVID-19. Material for sequencing was PBMCs or T cells enriched from blood (not recorded which). The rearrangement joins TRBV5-4 to TRBJ2-3; 11 bases line up with TRBD2. The CDR3 loop is CASRSGGGRTDTQYF. The CDR3 region has the DNA TGTGCCAGCCGTAGCGGGGGGGGGCGCACAGATACGCAGTATTTT. The entire variable domain, with the rest obtained from reference TRBV5-4 and TRBJ2-3, is as follows: ETGVTQSPTHLIKTRGQQVTLRCSSQSGHNTVSWYQQALGQGPQFIFQYYREEENGRGNFPPRFSGLQFPNYSSELNVNALELDDSALYLCASRSGGGRTDTQYFGPGTRLTVL.